This entry is about one T cell receptor beta chain. These data originate in a study of blood T cell repertoires in COVID-19. Looking at the study overall: Acute-phase and convalescent COVID-19 samples originated in the United States, Italy and Spain.

The protocol was immunoSEQ multiplex PCR, while the TCRdb copy is restricted to in-frame clones and leaves out a portion. The sample holds more than 250,000 clones, 70% to 90% seen once. The participants were between about 18 and 90 years old and came from 24 US areas. The study assigned cohorts using participant-reported clinical history. Either two negative PCRs, clearance, or symptom resolution qualified Cohort 3 donors as recovered. Germline CDR1 is SGDLS and CDR2 is YYNGEE. The CDR3 covers 15 residues. V lost 0 bases to trimming and J lost 0 bases, with 7 bases between them. The rearrangement uses TRBV9 and TRBJ1-5; D is unclear. This TCR was recovered from a woman between 18 and 30 years old who had recovered from COVID-19. The sequenced sample was PBMCs or T cells enriched from blood (not recorded which). CDR3 in DNA: TGTGCCAGCAGCGTAGGTCCGTATAGCAATCAGCCCCAGCATTTT. The encoded protein is CASSVGPYSNQPQHF.